This T cell receptor (beta chain) was observed in a study of T cell responses to AZD1222 COVID-19 vaccine. Study-wide results and limits: Unmutated regions of variants are reportedly targeted by nearly half of spike-specific TCRs. There were repertoire samples only from the period after the peak T cell response.

The CDR3 is 12 residues long. With 4 bases removed from V and 3 bases from J, the gap between germline ends came to 10 bases. Germline V gives CDR1 GTSNPN, CDR2 SVGIG (reference sequence). The protocol was immunoSEQ multiplex PCR, while the TCRdb copy is restricted to in-frame clones and leaves out a portion. The data show more than 85,000 clones, 80% to 90% seen once. As for this clone: Its matching antigen is unknown.

This specimen was peripheral blood, taken 28 days after the second AZD1222 dose. The TCR sequence derives from an adult who received the AZD1222 COVID-19 vaccine. The chain is built from TRBV30 and TRBJ2-7, with D uncertain. In DNA, the CDR3 is TGTGCCTGGACGGACGCACGCTACGAGCAGTACTTC. This gives the protein CAWTDARYEQYF.